This T cell receptor beta chain was documented in a study of T cells in Graves' hyperthyroidism and ophthalmopathy. Study-wide results and caveats: Stable hyperthyroidism was told apart from ophthalmopathy by a model built on 13 V-J features. The model anticipated ophthalmopathy a median about six months pre-onset.

Template material for amplifying TCR beta CDR3 regions consisted of RNA transcripts. An initial round of RT-PCR targeting the TCR CDR3 relied on the HTBI primer set. In TCRdb, the multiplex PCR reads were re-called with MiXCR into one record per CDR3 protein. The sample yields 490,000 or so distinct CDR3 sequences, about 45% seen once. Those patients with uncontrolled infection, other autoimmune disease, pregnancy or lactation were excluded. The germline V gene encodes CDR1 SGDLS and CDR2 YYNGEE. V was pared by 1 base and J by 2 bases, with 12 bases between. The CDR3 spans 16 residues. This clonotype was recorded many times. Antigen specificity is unknown.

The chain recombines TRBV9 with TRBJ2-2; tentatively, D is TRBD1 or TRBD2 (6 bases each). The source is an adult woman with Graves' disease, either hyperthyroidism or ophthalmopathy (not recorded which). Source material: peripheral blood or thyroid tissue (not recorded which). The CDR3 DNA follows: TGTGCCAGCAGCGTACTTGCGGGACATAACACCGGGGAGCTGTTTTTT. This translates into CASSVLAGHNTGELFF.